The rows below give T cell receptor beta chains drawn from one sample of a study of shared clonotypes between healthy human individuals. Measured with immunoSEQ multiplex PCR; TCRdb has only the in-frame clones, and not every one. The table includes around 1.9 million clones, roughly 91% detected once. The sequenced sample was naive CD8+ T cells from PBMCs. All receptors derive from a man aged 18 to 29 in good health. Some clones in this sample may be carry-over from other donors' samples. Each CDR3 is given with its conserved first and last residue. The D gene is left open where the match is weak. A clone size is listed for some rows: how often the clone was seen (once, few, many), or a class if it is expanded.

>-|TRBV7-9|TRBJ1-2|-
TGTGCCAGCAGCCCATCGACAGGTTCACTCTATGGCTACACCTTC
CASSPSTGSLYGYTF
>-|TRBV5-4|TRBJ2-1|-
TGTGCCAGCCGTCATCGGGCTTACAATGAGCAGTTCTTC
CASRHRAYNEQFF
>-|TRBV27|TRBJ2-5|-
TGTGCCAGCAGTTCCCTCAGAGAGACCCAGTACTTC
CASSSLRETQYF
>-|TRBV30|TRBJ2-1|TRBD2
TGTGCCTGGAGTGTTATTGGCGGGAGCTACAATGAGCAGTTCTTC
CAWSVIGGSYNEQFF
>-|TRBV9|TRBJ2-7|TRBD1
TGTGCCAGCAGCGTATCCCCTTCACAGGGGGCGGCCTACGAGCAGTACTTC
CASSVSPSQGAAYEQYF
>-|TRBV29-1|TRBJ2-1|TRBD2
TGCAGCGTGGAAACTAGCGGGAGCTCCTACAATGAGCAGTTCTTC
CSVETSGSSYNEQFF
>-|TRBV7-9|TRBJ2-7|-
TGTGCCAGCAGCGACAATGGTCGGTCCTACGAGCAGTACTTC
CASSDNGRSYEQYF
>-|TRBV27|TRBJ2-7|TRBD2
TGTGCCAGCAGTCCTAGGTCGGGGGGGTTAACCTACGAGCAGTACTTC
CASSPRSGGLTYEQYF
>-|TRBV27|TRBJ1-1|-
TGTGCCAGCAGTTTAGCCCCCTGGGGTATGAACACTGAAGCTTTCTTT
CASSLAPWGMNTEAFF
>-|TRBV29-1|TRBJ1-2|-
TGCAGCGCATCGGGAGAGGTGGGCTACACCTTC
CSASGEVGYTF
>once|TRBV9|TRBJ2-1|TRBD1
TGTGCCAGCAGCCCAGGGGATGGGACAGACCGCAATGAGCAGTTCTTC
CASSPGDGTDRNEQFF
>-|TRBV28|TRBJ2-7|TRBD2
TGTGCCAGCAGTCTCCACTCAGCCCTGACTAGCGGGAGGACCTACGAGCAGTACTTC
CASSLHSALTSGRTYEQYF
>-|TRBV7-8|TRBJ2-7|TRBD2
TGTGCCAGCACTAGCGGGAGGTCCCCCTACGAGCAGTACTTC
CASTSGRSPYEQYF
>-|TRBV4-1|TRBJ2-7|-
TGCGCCAGCAGCCTAAAGGGGGCGGGGTCCTACGAGCAGTACTTC
CASSLKGAGSYEQYF
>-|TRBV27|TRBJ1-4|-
TGTGCCAGCAGTTTGTTGGGGGGAAGCGAAAAACTGTTTTTT
CASSLLGGSEKLFF
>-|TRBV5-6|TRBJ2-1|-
TGTGCCAGCAGCTTGGTGGCAGGGGCCAATGAGCAGTTCTTC
CASSLVAGANEQFF
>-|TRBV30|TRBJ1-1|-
TGTGCCTGGAGTAGGGGATTTGGAAACACTGAAGCTTTCTTT
CAWSRGFGNTEAFF
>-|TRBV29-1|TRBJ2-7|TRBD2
TGCAGCGTTTCAGCGGGAGTAAACGAGCAGTACTTC
CSVSAGVNEQYF
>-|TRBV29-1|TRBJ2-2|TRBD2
TGCAGCGTTGAAGGTCTAGCGGGAACAACCGGGGAGCTGTTTTTT
CSVEGLAGTTGELFF
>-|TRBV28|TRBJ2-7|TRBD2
TGTGCCAGCAGCCGACTAGCGGGAAACTACGAGCAGTACTTC
CASSRLAGNYEQYF
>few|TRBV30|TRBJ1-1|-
TGTGCCTGGGTGTTTCTGAACACTGAAGCTTTCTTT
CAWVFLNTEAFF
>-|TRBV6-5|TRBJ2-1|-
TGTGCCAGCAGTTACTCGATAGGGGAATCCTACAATGAGCAGTTCTTC
CASSYSIGESYNEQFF
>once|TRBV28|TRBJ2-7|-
TGTGCCAGCAGCCGGGACTTACAGATCTACGAGCAGTACTTC
CASSRDLQIYEQYF
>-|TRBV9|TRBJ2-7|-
TGTGCCAGCAGCTCCCGCCCCAACGAGCAGTACTTC
CASSSRPNEQYF
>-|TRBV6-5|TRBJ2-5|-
TGTGCCAGCACTTTACAGGGATTCGGGACCCAGTACTTC
CASTLQGFGTQYF
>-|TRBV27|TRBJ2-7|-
TGTGCCAGCACCCCCTCTGAAGGGGAACTTTCCTACGAGCAGTACTTC
CASTPSEGELSYEQYF
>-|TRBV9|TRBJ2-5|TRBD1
TGTGCCAGCAGCGTAGATCCTAAGGCAGGGGGCCAAGAGACCCAGTACTTC
CASSVDPKAGGQETQYF
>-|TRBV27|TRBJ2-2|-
TGTGCCAGCAGCGAATACGGGGTGGCCGGGGAGCTGTTTTTT
CASSEYGVAGELFF
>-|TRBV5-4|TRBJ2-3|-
TGTGCCAGCAGCTTGCTAGGGATCACAGATACGCAGTATTTT
CASSLLGITDTQYF
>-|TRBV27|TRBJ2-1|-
TGTGCCAGCAGAGAGAGGGCCTACAATGAGCAGTTCTTC
CASRERAYNEQFF
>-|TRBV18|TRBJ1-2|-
TGTGCCAGCTCACCCGAAAAAGCTATTTATGGCTACACCTTC
CASSPEKAIYGYTF
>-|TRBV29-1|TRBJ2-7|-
TGCAGCGTTGAATTCCCCAAACTCCAGGGGCAGAGCTCCTACGAGCAGTACTTC
CSVEFPKLQGQSSYEQYF
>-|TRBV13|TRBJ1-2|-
TGTGCCAGCAGTCCGTTATTAGGAGGGAACTATGGCTACACCTTC
CASSPLLGGNYGYTF
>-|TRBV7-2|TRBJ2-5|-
TGTGCCAGCAGCTTCGAACTACGACCCCAAGAGACCCAGTACTTC
CASSFELRPQETQYF
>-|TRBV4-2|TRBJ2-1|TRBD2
TGTGCCAGCAGCCAAGCGAAGCTAGCGGGAGATGATGAGCAGTTCTTC
CASSQAKLAGDDEQFF
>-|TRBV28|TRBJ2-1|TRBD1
TGTGCCAGCAGTTCCACAGGGGGGTGGCCCGACAATGAGCAGTTCTTC
CASSSTGGWPDNEQFF
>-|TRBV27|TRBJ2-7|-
TGTGCCACCGGGGCCAGGGGCGAGCAGTACTTC
CATGARGEQYF
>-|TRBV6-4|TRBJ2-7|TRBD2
TGTGCCAGCAGTGACCCCGGGACTAGTACCTACGAGCAGTACTTC
CASSDPGTSTYEQYF
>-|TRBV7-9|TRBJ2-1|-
TGTGCCAGCAGCTCACAGGGAAGCTACAATGAGCAGTTCTTC
CASSSQGSYNEQFF
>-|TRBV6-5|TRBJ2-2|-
TGTGCCAGCAGTTACTCGGGGATGAACACCGGGGAGCTGTTTTTT
CASSYSGMNTGELFF
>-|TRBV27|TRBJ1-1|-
TGTGCCAGCAGCCGTCTGAGCGGTGACACTGAAGCTTTCTTT
CASSRLSGDTEAFF
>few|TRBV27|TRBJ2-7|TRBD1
TGTGCCAGCAGGGGACAGGGTAACTACGAGCAGTACTTC
CASRGQGNYEQYF
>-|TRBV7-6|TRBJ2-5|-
TGTGCCAGCAGCTTATTGGCCAGCCCTCAAGAGACCCAGTACTTC
CASSLLASPQETQYF
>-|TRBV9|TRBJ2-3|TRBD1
TGTGCCAGCAGCATTAGAGGGACAGGGGGACGCGGCACAGATACGCAGTATTTT
CASSIRGTGGRGTDTQYF
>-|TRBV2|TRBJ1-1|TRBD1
TGTGCCAGCAGCAATGACAGGGACAGCATGAACACTGAAGCTTTCTTT
CASSNDRDSMNTEAFF
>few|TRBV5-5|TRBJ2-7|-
TGTGCCAGCAGCTTGGGGGGGTACGAGCAGTACTTC
CASSLGGYEQYF
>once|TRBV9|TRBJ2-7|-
TGTGCCAGCAGCGTAGCGGCGGAGACGCTCTTCAACGAGCAGTACTTC
CASSVAAETLFNEQYF